This T cell receptor (beta chain) was sequenced during a study of cytomegalovirus exposure and HLA in healthy donors. The CDR3 extends over 13 amino acids. The V gene lost 7 bases and the J gene lost 6 bases, with 16 bases spanning the gap. Germline V gives CDR1 MNHNY, CDR2 SVGAGI (reference sequence). PCR was performed using 60 Vbeta and 13 Jbeta primers. Clones were sequenced by immunoSEQ multiplex PCR, and TCRdb holds only the in-frame ones, with some missing. The data hold about 160,000 clones, with over 70% observed a single time. Worth noting for this clone: Its matching antigen is unknown.

Overall study findings and caveats: Later analysis found that TCR beta chains associated with HLA were more clonally expanded than other, equally common chains.

The receptor was derived from a man aged 45 to 65 in good health and CMV-seropositive. Source material: PBMCs. V and J are TRBV6-6 and TRBJ2-7; D perhaps matches TRBD1 (5 bases). CDR3 DNA sequence: TGTGCCAGCAAAGCAGGGAAGGATGGCGAGCAGTACTTC. Protein product: CASKAGKDGEQYF.